This entry is about one T cell receptor beta chain. The specificity of this receptor is unknown. Base qualities are not recorded, but no much larger clone differs from it by a single base. This sample was included in a study of OX40 agonist ivuxolimab in advanced cancers. Describing the broader study: Ivuxolimab, which targeted the costimulatory receptor OX40 (CD134), was an agonistic, fully human IgG2 monoclonal antibody. Intravenous ivuxolimab was administered to patients every 2 weeks at six dose levels: 0.01, 0.1, 0.3, 1.5, 3 and 10 mg/kg. Of the 50 to 55 dose-escalation patients, hepatocellular carcinoma was present in about 19, melanoma in approximately 15, renal cell carcinoma in 9 and head and neck cancer in 9. In the dose-escalation cohort, 82.7% of patients were male, and the mean age was approximately 60 years, with a range of about 20 to 79. Prior anti-PD-1, anti-PD-L1 or anti-CTLA-4 therapy was permitted, and checkpoint inhibitors had been received by around 40% of dose-escalation patients. Partial responses occurred in three dose-escalation patients, of whom one had hepatocellular carcinoma and two had cutaneous melanoma. The purpose of peripheral TCRbeta sequencing was to test whether ivuxolimab changed TCR sequence diversity and led to clonal T-cell expansion. The paper reports the monotherapy dose-escalation portion (N = 52 patients) of the phase I ivuxolimab trial.

To sequence the TCRbeta CDR3 region, genomic DNA was isolated from the sorted cells. The immunoSEQ Assay was used for sequencing of TCRbeta CDR3 regions. Not all clones reach the TCRdb copy of this immuneACCESS table, which keeps in-frame sequences only. Checked studies attribute under half of the gap to unresolved V genes and leave the rest unexplained. The sample yields about 76,000 clones; approximately 83% were counted once. The ten largest clones represent roughly 3.1% of the sample. The trial excluded patients who had a history of autoimmune disease or who were on systemic immunosuppression. Peripheral blood for TCR sequencing was collected from all dose cohorts at baseline, on cycle 4 day 1, and on cycle 7 day 1. Samples came from an open-label, multicenter, first-in-human phase I dose-escalation trial of ivuxolimab. Adults with locally advanced or metastatic head and neck squamous cell, hepatocellular, melanoma or renal cell carcinoma were enrolled in the trial. Before TCR sequencing, CD4+ T cells and CD8+ T cells were sorted from peripheral blood as separate populations.

Paper-wide results and their limitations: Low levels of normalized T-cell clonal expansion were also shown by some nonresponding patients. On average, CD8+ T cells showed more expanded clones than CD4+ T cells after ivuxolimab. At doses from 0.1 to 3.0 mg/kg, clonal expansion was seen in both CD4+ and CD8+ blood T cells between baseline and week 6. In the 0.1-3.0 mg/kg groups, partial responders had among the lowest normalized peripheral clonal expansion, particularly in CD8+ T cells. Which antigens the clonally expanded peripheral T cells were specific for was not determined.

CDR3 length: 14 amino acids, cysteine to phenylalanine. The CDR3 DNA has 42 bases and is translated from base 1. After removal of 8 bases from V and 0 bases from J, the junction retains 4 bases not matched to a gene. CDR1 is given as SGHTA and CDR2 as FQGNSA, both from the germline V gene. Specimen: CD4+ or CD8+ T cells sorted from blood, collected in a trial of the OX40 agonist ivuxolimab. The TCR comes from an adult with an advanced solid tumor such as melanoma, head and neck, liver or kidney cancer. The chain is encoded by TRBV7-2 joined to TRBJ2-7, and 10 junctional nucleotides match TRBD2. The CDR3 region: CASGGTSVSYEQYF. The DNA sequence is given as TGTGCCAGCGGAGGGACTAGCGTCTCCTACGAGCAGTACTTC.